The 26 T cell receptor beta chains given below trace back to one sample, sequenced in a study of T cells in Graves' hyperthyroidism and ophthalmopathy. Amplification yielded TCR beta CDR3 regions, with RNA transcripts as the source. Researchers ran a first-round RT-PCR on the TCR CDR3 using the HTBI primer set. TCRdb independently ran MiXCR on the multiplex PCR reads; one entry per CDR3 protein. The sample consists of 150,000 to 200,000 distinct CDR3 sequences, 9.4% of them appearing once. The material sequenced was blood. The source of these receptors is a woman younger than 30 with Graves' hyperthyroidism that later progressed to Graves' ophthalmopathy.

This clonotype was detected ten times or more. The rearrangement links TRBV30 to TRBJ2-7; TRBD1 is a possible D gene (6 bases). The CDR3 runs 14 residues. The germline V and J ends were trimmed by 4 bases and 0 bases, with 13 bases remaining between them. The germline V gene has CDR1 GTSNPN and CDR2 SVGIG (reference sequence). CDR3 loop: CAWMDRDNSYEQYF. The CDR3 region has the DNA TGTGCCTGGATGGACCGGGACAACTCCTACGAGCAGTACTTC.

The rearrangement links TRBV30 to TRBJ2-5; no clear D gene. The germline CDR1 and CDR2 sequences are GTSNPN and SVGIG (reference sequence). V was shortened by 0 bases and J by 1 base, with 6 bases between the two germline ends. This CDR3 region has 13 residues. The CDR3 coding sequence is TGTGCCTGGAGTGTAGGGTTCCAAGAGACCCAGTACTTC. Residues: CAWSVGFQETQYF.

The table lists this clonotype with a few counts. The rearrangement links TRBV9 to TRBJ2-3; possible D gene TRBD1, 6 bases. Trimming cost V 4 bases and J 4 bases, with 13 bases left between them. The CDR3 extends over 14 amino acids. Germline V gene data show CDR1 as SGDLS and CDR2 as YYNGEE. The CDR3 coding sequence is TGTGCCAGCAGCTCGACAGGACTCTCAGATACGCAGTATTTT. This sequence encodes CASSSTGLSDTQYF.

This clonotype has at least ten counts. The gene calls are TRBV12-3 or TRBV12-4 and TRBJ1-2, with 7 bases lining up with TRBD1. Trimming took 7 bases from V and 4 from J; bases not matched to a gene: 9. This CDR3 spans 14 amino acids. The CDR3 sequence: CASTEQGITYGYTF. CDR3 nucleotide sequence: TGTGCCAGCACAGAACAGGGGATCACCTATGGCTACACCTTC.

In this sample, this clonotype turned up a few times. This sequence joins TRBV4-2 and TRBJ2-2, with D unclear. V lost 0 bases to trimming and J lost 7 bases, with 6 bases between them. Germline lookup yields CDR1 LGHNA and CDR2 YNFKEQ. The CDR3 extends over 13 amino acids. The CDR3 reads CASSQDQNGELFF. As DNA, the CDR3 is TGTGCCAGCAGCCAAGATCAGAACGGGGAGCTGTTTTTT.

This clonotype was counted many times. The V gene is TRBV3-1, the J gene TRBJ2-3; unclear D gene. CDR3 length equals 14 residues. Germline CDR1 reads LGHDT; CDR2 reads YNNKEL (reference sequence). Trimming left V 5 bases short and J 4 bases short, with 13 bases between. CDR3 sequence reads: CASSAPLGSDTQYF. The CDR3 bases are TGTGCCAGCAGCGCCCCCTTGGGGTCAGATACGCAGTATTTT.

Note on this clonotype: One base away lies a much larger clone, so this may be a sequencing read error. The rearrangement uses TRBV6-2 or TRBV6-3 and TRBJ2-7; perhaps TRBD1 as D (6 bases). This CDR3 is built from 15 residues. CDR1 is MNHEY and CDR2 is SVGEGT in the germline V gene. The CDR3 here is CDSSWDIGFSYEQYF. CDR3 nucleotide sequence: TGTGACAGCAGTTGGGACATTGGTTTCTCCTACGAGCAGTACTTC.

This clonotype has just a few counts. Here the CDR3 reads CASSETTGSTDTQYF. The CDR3 coding sequence is TGTGCCAGCAGTGAGACGACAGGGAGCACAGATACGCAGTATTTT. This chain links TRBV6-4 with TRBJ2-3; 7 bases are a match to TRBD1. The CDR3 is 15 amino acids. In germline, CDR1 is MRHNA, CDR2 SNTAGT. V lost 3 bases and J lost 0; bases outside the gene matches: 3.

The CDR3 reads CASSQQHGVMNTEAFF. As DNA, the CDR3 is TGCGCCAGCAGCCAACAACATGGGGTTATGAACACTGAAGCTTTCTTT. The chain combines TRBV4-1 with TRBJ1-1; no clear D gene. Germline CDR1 reads MGHRA; CDR2 reads YSYEKL. The CDR3 consists of 16 residues. V was cut by 2 bases and J by 0 bases, with 13 bases left in between.

This clonotype has a handful of counts. This rearrangement joins TRBV20-1 to TRBJ2-3, with unresolved D. Germline V gene sequence: CDR1 DFQATT, CDR2 SNEGSKA (reference sequence). There are 13 residues in the CDR3. The V end was cut by 5 bases, the J end by 6 bases, with 15 bases between. CDR3 sequence (DNA): TGCAGTGCTGAGGCCGGGCCGACGGATACGCAGTATTTT. This translates into CSAEAGPTDTQYF.

This clonotype was seen at least ten times. The chain carries TRBV6-1 and TRBJ1-1; a weak D match, TRBD1 (6 bases). The V end was cut by 4 bases, the J end by 0 bases, with 9 bases between. Looked up from germline, CDR1 is MNHNS and CDR2 is SASEGT. This CDR3 region has 14 residues. This chain's CDR3 is CASSGTVMNTEAFF. CDR3 sequence (DNA): TGTGCCAGCAGTGGGACAGTCATGAACACTGAAGCTTTCTTT.

The table lists this clonotype with many counts. CDR3 sequence (DNA): TGTGCCAGCAGTGAACGGTGCCAGCTTAACTATGGCTACACCTTC. Protein product: CASSERCQLNYGYTF. The genes are TRBV6-1 and TRBJ1-2; D gene ambiguous. Germline CDR1 reads MNHNS; CDR2 reads SASEGT. The V end was cut by 2 bases, the J end by 1 base, with 11 bases between. The CDR3 totals 15 residues.

This clonotype was picked up many times. V usage is TRBV27 and J usage is TRBJ2-1; 11 bases align to TRBD2. Looked up from germline, CDR1 is MNHEY and CDR2 is SMNVEV (reference sequence). The CDR3 totals 16 residues. V gave up 8 bases and J gave up 6 bases; unmatched junction bases: 12. The CDR3 reads CASEPNWGTSGNEQFF. The CDR3 DNA follows: TGTGCCAGCGAACCAAATTGGGGGACTAGCGGCAATGAGCAGTTCTTC.

The rearrangement joins TRBV27 to TRBJ2-7; 7 bases fit TRBD2. CDR1 MNHEY and CDR2 SMNVEV come from the germline V gene (reference sequence). Unmatched junction bases numbered 15, after V lost 6 bases and J lost 7 bases. This CDR3 has 15 residues. Here the CDR3 DNA reads TGTGCCAGCAGCCCAACGGGGGGTTTAATGCGGGAGCAGTACTTC. Translation: CASSPTGGLMREQYF.

The genes are TRBV28 and TRBJ2-5, with D perhaps TRBD1 or TRBD2 (6 bases each). Germline CDR1 is MDHEN and CDR2 is SYDVKM. V was trimmed by 2 bases and J by 5 bases, leaving 9 bases between them. The CDR3 is made up of 13 amino acids. CDR3 nucleotide sequence: TGTGCCAGCAGTTTACCGGGGGCGGAGACCCAGTACTTC. This translates into CASSLPGAETQYF.

This clonotype was picked up many times. The rearrangement uses TRBV3-1 and TRBJ2-7; D uncertain. The germline CDR1 and CDR2 sequences are LGHDT and YNNKEL (reference sequence). CDR3 size: 12 residues. Trimming removed 0 bases from V and 5 bases from J, with 5 bases in between. CDR3 in DNA: TGTGCCAGCAGCCAAGACGGCCACGAGCAGTACTTC. Protein: CASSQDGHEQYF.

This clonotype was detected many times. The chain is built from TRBV15 and TRBJ2-2, with 12 bases matching TRBD2. CDR1 and CDR2 (germline): LNHNV, YYDKDF (reference sequence). V was clipped by 1 base and J by 8 bases; unmatched bases: 8. This CDR3 is 17 amino acids long. Here the CDR3 reads CATSRVLLAGGHGELFF. In nucleotides, the CDR3 is TGTGCCACCAGCAGAGTGCTTCTAGCGGGGGGGCATGGGGAGCTGTTTTTT.

This sequence joins TRBV4-2 and TRBJ1-5; D unresolved. The CDR3 has 15 amino acids. Germline-derived CDR1 and CDR2 are LGHNA and YNFKEQ. The V end was cut by 1 base, the J end by 3 bases, with 10 bases between. In nucleotides, the CDR3 is TGTGCCAGCAGCCAAGGGCATAGGCCCAATCAGCCCCAGCATTTT. Translation gives CASSQGHRPNQPQHF.

The chain is built from TRBV2 and TRBJ2-7; 12 bases are shared with TRBD2. The J segment lost 0 bases and the V segment lost 5 bases, leaving 2 bases of the junction unmatched. This CDR3 contains 15 residues. Germline V CDR1 and CDR2: SNHLY, FYNNEI. CDR3 residues: CASSKGLAGSYEQYF. The CDR3 DNA sequence: TGTGCCAGCAGTAAGGGACTAGCGGGCTCCTACGAGCAGTACTTC.

The J gene is TRBJ1-6, the V gene TRBV5-1; D might be TRBD1 (6 bases). Deletions cut 0 bases from V and 6 bases from J, with 16 bases between. The CDR3 runs 17 residues. Germline values: CDR1 SGHRS, CDR2 YFSETQ. CDR3 in DNA: TGCGCCAGCAGCTTGGCCGGGTCAGGGGCGGTTAATTCACCCCTCCACTTT. Translating gives CASSLAGSGAVNSPLHF.

This clonotype was detected many times. V and J are TRBV12-3 or TRBV12-4 and TRBJ1-1, with a weak D call TRBD1 (6 bases). The CDR3 has 16 amino acids. V lost 3 bases, J lost 1 base, and 15 bases lay in between. The CDR3 protein is CASSFQGFGENTEAFF. In DNA form, the CDR3 reads TGTGCCAGCAGTTTTCAGGGGTTTGGTGAGAACACTGAAGCTTTCTTT.

This clonotype was picked up many times. V usage is TRBV6-2 or TRBV6-3 and J usage is TRBJ1-5; TRBD1 might be the D (6 bases). The germline V gene has CDR1 MNHEY and CDR2 SVGEGT. The CDR3 is 17 residues long. V was shortened by 4 bases and J by 0 bases, with 16 bases between the two germline ends. The DNA for the CDR3 is TGTGCCAGCAGTTTCCGGAGGGGGAAATATAGCAATCAGCCCCAGCATTTT. It translates to CASSFRRGKYSNQPQHF.

This clonotype has a handful of counts. The chain employs TRBV9 and TRBJ2-7; weak D call: TRBD2 (6 bases). Trimming left V 0 bases short and J 3 bases short, with 10 bases between. The CDR3 extends over 14 amino acids. Germline lookup yields CDR1 SGDLS and CDR2 YYNGEE. The DNA of the CDR3 is TGTGCCAGCAGCGTAGCCGGGAGAGACTACGAGCAGTACTTC. This gives the protein CASSVAGRDYEQYF.

The table lists this clonotype with many counts. The chain employs TRBV27 and TRBJ2-1; 10 bases align to TRBD1. V shed 5 bases and J 7 bases; nucleotides not matched to a gene: 11. From germline, CDR1 is MNHEY and CDR2 SMNVEV (reference sequence). CDR3 length: 16 residues. The CDR3 sequence is CASSPPGTGARNEQFF. CDR3 nucleotide sequence: TGTGCCAGCAGTCCCCCCGGGACAGGGGCGCGGAATGAGCAGTTCTTC.

As concerns this clonotype: This may be a read error: a much more frequent sequence differs by one nucleotide. V and J are TRBV27 and TRBJ1-1, with D possibly being TRBD1 (6 bases). Trimming took 5 bases from V and 1 from J, leaving 20 bases between them. The CDR3 extends over 17 amino acids. The germline V gene encodes CDR1 MNHEY and CDR2 SMNVEV (reference sequence). CDR3 sequence (DNA): TGTGCCAGCAGTCCTACCCCACAGGGAATGGGGAACACTGAAGCTTTCTTT. It translates to CASSPTPQGMGNTEAFF.

The table lists this clonotype with many counts. The J gene is TRBJ2-7, the V gene TRBV20-1; TRBD2 agrees at 9 bases. Germline CDR1 reads DFQATT; CDR2 reads SNEGSKA (reference sequence). This CDR3 has 16 amino acids. The V segment lost 7 bases and the J segment 2 bases; nucleotides outside the gene matches: 15. Here the CDR3 DNA reads TGCAGTGGCCGCCCCTCGACTAGCGGAGGCCCCTACGAGCAGTACTTC. This encodes CSGRPSTSGGPYEQYF.